Listed below are T cell receptor beta chains from one sample, sequenced in a study of cytomegalovirus exposure and HLA in healthy donors. Only in-frame clones appear in the TCRdb table, and some are missing; sequencing was by immunoSEQ multiplex PCR. The data show under 150,000 clones, roughly 62% seen once. The sample taken for sequencing was PBMCs. The receptor source for this set is a man aged 25 to 40 in good health and CMV-seropositive. Both conserved end residues are trimmed from each CDR3. Each record gives: CDR3 length, V gene, J gene, CDR3 protein.

cdr3_length: 13; v_call: TRBV7-9; j_call: TRBJ2-5; cdr3_aa: ASSSLGAGQETQY
cdr3_length: 17; v_call: TRBV13; j_call: TRBJ2-3; cdr3_aa: ASSWVLGSGSTSTDTQY
cdr3_length: 13; v_call: TRBV2; j_call: TRBJ2-3; cdr3_aa: ASSDSREGTDTQY
cdr3_length: 10; v_call: TRBV28; j_call: TRBJ2-7; cdr3_aa: ASRSDTYEQY
cdr3_length: 14; v_call: TRBV4-2; j_call: TRBJ2-7; cdr3_aa: ASSQEFGETSYEQY
cdr3_length: 13; v_call: TRBV5-1; j_call: TRBJ2-2; cdr3_aa: ASSFSSVGTGELF
cdr3_length: 13; v_call: TRBV5-4; j_call: TRBJ2-7; cdr3_aa: ASSFPGQGINEQY
cdr3_length: 11; v_call: TRBV18; j_call: TRBJ1-5; cdr3_aa: ASSPLTRQPQH
cdr3_length: 12; v_call: TRBV7-2; j_call: TRBJ2-7; cdr3_aa: ASSLGLADYEQY
cdr3_length: 16; v_call: TRBV27; j_call: TRBJ2-7; cdr3_aa: ASSLNYRDRRNSYEQY
cdr3_length: 13; v_call: TRBV28; j_call: TRBJ1-1; cdr3_aa: ASSLPGTVNTEAF
cdr3_length: 12; v_call: TRBV28; j_call: TRBJ1-2; cdr3_aa: ATAPSGLYYGYT
cdr3_length: 13; v_call: TRBV5-1; j_call: TRBJ2-7; cdr3_aa: ASRLGGQGAGEQY
cdr3_length: 12; v_call: TRBV19; j_call: TRBJ2-7; cdr3_aa: ASKEDWGQDEQY
cdr3_length: 13; v_call: TRBV29-1; j_call: TRBJ2-1; cdr3_aa: SVALTGAGSPPPV
cdr3_length: 12; v_call: TRBV7-7; j_call: TRBJ2-1; cdr3_aa: ASSPGQGYNEQF
cdr3_length: 14; v_call: TRBV7-8; j_call: TRBJ2-3; cdr3_aa: ASRPGGGTNTDTQY
cdr3_length: 16; v_call: TRBV4-1; j_call: TRBJ2-1; cdr3_aa: ASSHRRGELGLHNEQF
cdr3_length: 14; v_call: TRBV15; j_call: TRBJ1-5; cdr3_aa: ATSRDTGGVEQPQH
cdr3_length: 10; v_call: TRBV29-1; j_call: TRBJ2-7; cdr3_aa: SVAVGNYEQY
cdr3_length: 12; v_call: TRBV7-3; j_call: TRBJ2-1; cdr3_aa: ASSPTLSVDEQF
cdr3_length: 13; v_call: TRBV19; j_call: TRBJ2-3; cdr3_aa: ASKRLAGLTDTQY
cdr3_length: 13; v_call: TRBV6-5; j_call: TRBJ2-1; cdr3_aa: ASSYEGDYGNEQF
cdr3_length: 15; v_call: TRBV28; j_call: TRBJ2-6; cdr3_aa: ASSSPGLATGANVLT
cdr3_length: 12; v_call: TRBV9; j_call: TRBJ2-7; cdr3_aa: ASSVGGLSYEQY
cdr3_length: 10; v_call: TRBV10-1; j_call: TRBJ2-1; cdr3_aa: ASSEEGNEQF
cdr3_length: 12; v_call: TRBV5-1; j_call: TRBJ1-3; cdr3_aa: ASSFSDPGDTIY
cdr3_length: 10; v_call: TRBV6-1; j_call: TRBJ1-4; cdr3_aa: ASNRRGEKLF
cdr3_length: 15; v_call: TRBV9; j_call: TRBJ2-5; cdr3_aa: ASSPGTSVQDQETQY
cdr3_length: 13; v_call: TRBV7-9; j_call: TRBJ1-1; cdr3_aa: ASSVWTDLNTEAF
cdr3_length: 13; v_call: TRBV7-7; j_call: TRBJ2-2; cdr3_aa: ASSFMGGSTGELF
cdr3_length: 11; v_call: TRBV5-6; j_call: TRBJ1-2; cdr3_aa: ASRPQGALGYT
cdr3_length: 14; v_call: TRBV4-1; j_call: TRBJ2-1; cdr3_aa: ASSRTSGRSNNEQF
cdr3_length: 15; v_call: TRBV18; j_call: TRBJ2-3; cdr3_aa: ASSVLAGGLYTDTQY
cdr3_length: 10; v_call: TRBV2; j_call: TRBJ2-7; cdr3_aa: ASCDRGYEQY
cdr3_length: 12; v_call: TRBV18; j_call: TRBJ1-1; cdr3_aa: ASSRTGENTEAF
cdr3_length: 12; v_call: TRBV7-2; j_call: TRBJ2-5; cdr3_aa: ASSARTIQETQY
cdr3_length: 10; v_call: TRBV29-1; j_call: TRBJ1-1; cdr3_aa: SVASGQGAAF
cdr3_length: 11; v_call: TRBV9; j_call: TRBJ1-2; cdr3_aa: ASSVGPRGDHT
cdr3_length: 13; v_call: TRBV18; j_call: TRBJ1-3; cdr3_aa: ASSAVRDRGNTIY
cdr3_length: 13; v_call: TRBV6-6; j_call: TRBJ2-7; cdr3_aa: ASSYSAERAYEQY
cdr3_length: 13; v_call: TRBV7-3; j_call: TRBJ1-2; cdr3_aa: ASSFGGTGYGGYT
cdr3_length: 13; v_call: TRBV5-4; j_call: TRBJ1-4; cdr3_aa: ASSAQGVRNEKLF
cdr3_length: 13; v_call: TRBV7-3; j_call: TRBJ2-5; cdr3_aa: ASSENTGMGETQY
cdr3_length: 14; v_call: TRBV15; j_call: TRBJ2-1; cdr3_aa: ATSRGTGVTYNEQF
cdr3_length: 13; v_call: TRBV9; j_call: TRBJ2-2; cdr3_aa: ASSVDRGGTGELF
cdr3_length: 11; v_call: TRBV2; j_call: TRBJ2-7; cdr3_aa: ASSEETEIFLY
cdr3_length: 13; v_call: TRBV19; j_call: TRBJ2-3; cdr3_aa: ASTRSGVYTDTQY